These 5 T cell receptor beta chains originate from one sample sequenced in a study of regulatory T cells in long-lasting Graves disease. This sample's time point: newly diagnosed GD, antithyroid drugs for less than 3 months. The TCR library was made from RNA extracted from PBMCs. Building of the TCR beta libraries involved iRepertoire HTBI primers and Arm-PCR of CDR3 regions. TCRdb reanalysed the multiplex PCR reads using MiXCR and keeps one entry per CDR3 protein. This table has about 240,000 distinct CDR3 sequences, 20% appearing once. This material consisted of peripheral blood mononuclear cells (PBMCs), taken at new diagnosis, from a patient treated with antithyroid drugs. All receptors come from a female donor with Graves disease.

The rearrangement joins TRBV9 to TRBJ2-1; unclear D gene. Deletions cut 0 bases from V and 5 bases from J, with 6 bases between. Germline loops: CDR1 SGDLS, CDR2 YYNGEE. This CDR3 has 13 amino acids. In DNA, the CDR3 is TGTGCCAGCAGCGTAGGGGCCCACAATGAGCAGTTCTTC. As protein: CASSVGAHNEQFF.

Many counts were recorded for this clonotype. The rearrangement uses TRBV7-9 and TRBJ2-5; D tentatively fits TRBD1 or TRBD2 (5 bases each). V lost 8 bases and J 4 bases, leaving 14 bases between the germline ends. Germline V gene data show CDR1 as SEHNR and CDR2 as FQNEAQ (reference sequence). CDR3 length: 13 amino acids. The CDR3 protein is CASGGTGAETQYF. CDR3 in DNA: TGTGCCAGCGGGGGAACAGGCGCAGAGACCCAGTACTTC.

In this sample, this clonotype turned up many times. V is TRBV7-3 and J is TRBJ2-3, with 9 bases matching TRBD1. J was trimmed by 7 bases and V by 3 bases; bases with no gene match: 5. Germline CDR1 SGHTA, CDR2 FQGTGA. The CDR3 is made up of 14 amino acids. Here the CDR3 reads CASSLTGGANTQYF. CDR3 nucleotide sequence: TGTGCCAGCAGCTTGACAGGGGGAGCGAATACGCAGTATTTT.

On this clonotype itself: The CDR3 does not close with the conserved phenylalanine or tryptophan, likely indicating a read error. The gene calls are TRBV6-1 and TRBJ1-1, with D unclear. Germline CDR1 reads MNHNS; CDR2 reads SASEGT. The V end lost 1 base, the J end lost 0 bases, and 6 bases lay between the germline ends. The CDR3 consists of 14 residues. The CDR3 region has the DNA TGTGCCAGCAGTGAAGGGTCGGTGAACACTGAAGCTTTCCTT. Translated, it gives CASSEGSVNTEAFL.

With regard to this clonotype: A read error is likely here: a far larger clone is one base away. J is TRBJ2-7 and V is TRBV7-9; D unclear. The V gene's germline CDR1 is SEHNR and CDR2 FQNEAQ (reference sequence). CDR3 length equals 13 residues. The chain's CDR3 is CASSLGPKYEQCF. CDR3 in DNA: TGTGCCAGCAGCCTAGGACCGAAATACGAGCAGTGCTTC.